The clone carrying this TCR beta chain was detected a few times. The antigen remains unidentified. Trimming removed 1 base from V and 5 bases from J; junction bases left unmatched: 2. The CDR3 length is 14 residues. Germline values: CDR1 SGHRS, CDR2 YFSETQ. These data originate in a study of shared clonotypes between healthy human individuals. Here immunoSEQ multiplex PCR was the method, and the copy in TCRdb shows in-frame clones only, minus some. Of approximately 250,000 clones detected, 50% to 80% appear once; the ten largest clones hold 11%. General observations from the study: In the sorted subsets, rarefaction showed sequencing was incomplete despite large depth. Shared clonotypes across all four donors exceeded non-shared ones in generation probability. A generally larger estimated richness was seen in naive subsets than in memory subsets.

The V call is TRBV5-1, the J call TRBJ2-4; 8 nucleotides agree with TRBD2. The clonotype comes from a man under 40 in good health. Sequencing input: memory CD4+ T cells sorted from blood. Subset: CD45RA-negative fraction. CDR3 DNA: TGCGCCAGCAGCTTGCCCGGGAGGGAAAACATTCAGTACTTC. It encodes CASSLPGRENIQYF.